This T cell receptor (beta chain) was identified in a study of human T cells and chemical hapten exposure. As for the study in general: It was small differences in pooled library volume that mainly caused per-sample TCR yields to vary.

The library gave individual cDNA molecules unique molecular identifiers. The authors' processing: Sample TCR counts, which ranged from 23,224 to 690,600, had a median of roughly 92,000. In TCRdb, the RACE reads were re-called with MiXCR into one record per CDR3 protein. These V and J calls rely on TCRdb rather than the paper's analysis. This sample yields about 360,000 distinct CDR3 sequences, of which 4% to 5.5% are seen a single time; approximately 2.1% belongs to the top ten. This clonotype was seen a few times. The sample's time point: patch test 1, 2 weeks after DPC sensitization. Treatment indicated: therapeutic diphenylcyclopropenone sensitization with weekly scalp DPC. Blood, whole and unfractionated, served as the source for total RNA extraction. Germline V CDR1 and CDR2: SGHTA, FQGNSA. The V gene end was trimmed by 8 bases and the J gene end by 6 bases; junction bases not matched to a gene: 4. The CDR3 is made up of 13 amino acids.

This rearrangement joins TRBV7-2 to TRBJ2-7; 13 bases align to TRBD2. The receptor was isolated from a woman aged 45-59 years with alopecia areata. Some clones in this sample may be carry-over from other donors' samples. Here the sequenced sample was whole blood, taken in connection with sensitization to the hapten diphenylcyclopropenone (DPC). CDR3 sequence: CASRLAGGGEQYF. DNA for the CDR3: TGTGCCAGCCGACTAGCGGGGGGTGGCGAGCAGTACTTC.